Detailed here is one TCR beta chain. Germline lookup yields CDR1 MGHRA and CDR2 YSYEKL. This CDR3 contains 15 residues. V lost 0 bases to trimming and J lost 7 bases, with 16 bases between them. A second PCR, run for about 7 to 11 cycles, used a sample-barcoded 5' primer plus a J-beta primer mix. MiXCR was run by TCRdb on the 5' RACE reads, yielding one entry per CDR3 protein. The table includes about 630,000 distinct CDR3 sequences, about 21% detected once. The data were obtained in a study of blood T cells in healthy people across ages. The chain carries TRBV4-1 and TRBJ2-7; tentatively, D is TRBD1 or TRBD2 (5 bases each). The TCR comes from an older man in good health. What was sequenced was blood. The CDR3 reads CASSQESGRGWEQYF. CDR3 coding DNA: TGCGCCAGCAGCCAAGAATCAGGGCGAGGGTGGGAGCAGTACTTC.